This T cell receptor beta chain is from a study of CD8 T cells in ankylosing spondylitis. Findings and limits, study-wide: In the blood and synovial fluid of reactive arthritis, some motif variants had been previously reported. Characteristic of ankylosing spondylitis blood, it appeared, was a TCR beta motif comprising eight highly homologous variants. Reported data indicate significant enrichment of disease-linked clones within matched ankylosing spondylitis synovial fluid.

Quantitative molecular-barcoded 5'-RACE generated the TCR beta libraries. TCRdb recomputed calls from the 5' RACE reads with MiXCR, one row per CDR3 protein. The data show fewer than 130,000 distinct CDR3 sequences, nearly 25% seen once. Remarks on this clonotype: Its antigen is unknown.

Deletions cut 1 base from V and 2 bases from J, with 5 bases between. CDR1 and CDR2 from the germline V gene are LGHDT and YNNKEL (reference sequence). The CDR3 runs 13 residues. This receptor was identified in a male donor with ankylosing spondylitis. The rearrangement joins TRBV3-1 to TRBJ1-2, with D uncertain. Sequences were obtained from synovial fluid, either unsorted or a sorted T cell fraction (not recorded which). CDR3 nucleotide sequence: TGTGCCAGCAGCCAAGCAGGAAACTATGGCTACACCTTC. Protein sequence: CASSQAGNYGYTF.